The 14 T cell receptor beta chains given below trace back to one sample, sequenced in a study of glioma-infiltrating T cells. Using RNA template, CDR3s of TCR alpha and beta were amplified with iRepertoire arm-PCR. TCRdb reprocessed the multiplex PCR reads with MiXCR, giving one entry per CDR3 protein. The sample contains 400,000 or so distinct CDR3 sequences, around 45% of which appear only once. The specimen sequenced was glioma tissue, nonneoplastic brain tissue, or PBMCs (not recorded which). The origin of the receptors is a human donor with low-grade glioma or glioblastoma, undergoing nonglioma brain surgery, or in good health (not recorded which).

The chain is built from TRBV11-2 and TRBJ2-3; 11 bases map to TRBD2. The trim removed 5 bases at V and 4 bases at J, leaving 8 bases unmatched. Germline CDR1 is SGHAT and CDR2 is FQNNGV. The CDR3 is 16 amino acids. In DNA, the CDR3 is TGTGCCAGCAGCACCCTAGCGGGAGGTGACGCAGATACGCAGTATTTT. Protein sequence: CASSTLAGGDADTQYF.

For this clonotype: It may be a read error: a sequence one base away is much more abundant. This sequence joins TRBV27 and TRBJ1-1, with D tentatively TRBD1 (5 bases). The germline V gene has CDR1 MNHEY and CDR2 SMNVEV (reference sequence). The CDR3 totals 13 residues. The CDR3 DNA reads TGTGACAGCAGTTTCGGGGGTGGCACTGAAGCTTTCTTT. Translation: CDSSFGGGTEAFF.

This clonotype showed up many times. The J gene is TRBJ1-1, the V gene TRBV27; D gene uncertain. The CDR3 length is 13 residues. Germline V CDR1 and CDR2: MNHEY, SMNVEV (reference sequence). Between the trimmed V and J ends, which lost 7 bases and 4 bases, there was a span of 13 bases. The CDR3 loop reads CASNQRSGTEAFF. Written as DNA, the CDR3 is TGTGCCAGCAATCAGCGTAGTGGCACTGAAGCTTTCTTT.

Ten or more counts support this clonotype. This chain joins TRBV7-6 and TRBJ2-1, with D possibly being TRBD2 (5 bases). The germline V gene encodes CDR1 SGHVS and CDR2 FNYEAQ. This CDR3 has 12 amino acids. V was pared by 5 bases and J by 4 bases, with 6 bases between. CDR3 sequence reads: CASSPGYNEQFF. The CDR3 DNA reads TGTGCCAGCAGCCCGGGGTACAATGAGCAGTTCTTC.

This clonotype was counted at least ten times. The chain combines TRBV15 with TRBJ2-2; 10 bases fit TRBD1. The CDR3 is made up of 17 amino acids. CDR1 is LNHNV, CDR2 YYDKDF, per germline (reference sequence). J was trimmed by 4 bases and V by 2 bases; bases with no gene match: 7. The CDR3 is CATSRKGQGPSTGELFF. The CDR3 coding sequence is TGTGCCACCAGCAGAAAGGGACAGGGGCCGAGCACCGGGGAGCTGTTTTTT.

This clonotype was seen ten or more times. This sequence joins TRBV20-1 and TRBJ1-1; 7 bases map to TRBD1. The J segment lost 2 bases and the V segment lost 5 bases, leaving 5 bases of the junction unmatched. CDR3 size: 13 residues. The V gene's germline CDR1 is DFQATT and CDR2 SNEGSKA (reference sequence). DNA for the CDR3: TGCAGTGCTGAAGACAGGGAAAACACTGAAGCTTTCTTT. This translates into CSAEDRENTEAFF.

Only a few counts were recorded for this clonotype. This chain joins TRBV14 and TRBJ2-3; D is uncertain. Germline V CDR1 and CDR2: SGHDN, FVKESK. CDR3 length: 14 amino acids. The V end lost 1 base, the J end lost 6 bases, and 11 bases lay between the germline ends. In nucleotides, the CDR3 is TGTGCCAGCAGCCAAGTATCGCGCTGGGATACGCAGTATTTT. Translating it yields CASSQVSRWDTQYF. Filled out from reference TRBV14 and TRBJ2-3, the complete variable domain reads EAGVTQFPSHSVIEKGQTVTLRCDPISGHDNLYWYRRVMGKEIKFLLHFVKESKQDESGMPNNRFLAERTGGTYSTLKVQPAELEDSGVYFCASSQVSRWDTQYFGPGTRLTVL.

This chain joins TRBV12-3 or TRBV12-4 and TRBJ2-3, with a weak D call TRBD2 (6 bases). The ends were cut back, 3 bases at V and 3 bases at J, with 10 bases in the middle. The CDR3 contains 14 residues. The CDR3 coding sequence is TGTGCCAGCAGTTTTGGCGGGGCGACAGATACGCAGTATTTT. Residues: CASSFGGATDTQYF.

This clonotype was recorded at least ten times. The chain is built from TRBV20-1 and TRBJ1-2; 7 bases align to TRBD1. The CDR3 covers 12 residues. CDR1 and CDR2 from the germline V gene are DFQATT and SNEGSKA (reference sequence). Trimming cost V 7 bases and J 6 bases; bases outside gene matches: 8. CDR3 residues: CSVPTGADGYTF. Here the CDR3 DNA reads TGCAGTGTCCCAACAGGGGCGGATGGCTACACCTTC.

This clonotype showed up just a few times. The genes are TRBV20-1 and TRBJ2-1; the D gene is possibly TRBD1 (6 bases). The V gene's germline CDR1 is DFQATT and CDR2 SNEGSKA (reference sequence). Trimming removed 0 bases at V and 9 bases at J, with 21 bases between. This CDR3 has 16 residues. CDR3 protein: CSARDQGIPGLSEQFF. In DNA, the CDR3 is TGCAGTGCTAGAGATCAGGGGATCCCCGGATTGAGTGAGCAGTTCTTC.

The chain carries TRBV4-1 and TRBJ2-5; D uncertain. The germline CDR1 and CDR2 sequences are MGHRA and YSYEKL. The CDR3 spans 13 residues. V lost 1 base, J lost 7 bases, and 10 bases lay in between. CDR3 in amino acids: CASSQVRMATQYF. In nucleotides, the CDR3 is TGCGCCAGCAGCCAAGTTAGGATGGCGACCCAGTACTTC.

This clonotype was counted a few times. The chain employs TRBV5-6 and TRBJ2-7; maybe TRBD2 (8 bases). V lost 7 bases and J lost 4, with 15 bases in between. Looked up from germline, CDR1 is SGHDT and CDR2 is YYEEEE. CDR3 length: 13 amino acids. The CDR3: CASFGGDRYEQYF. The CDR3 nucleotides read TGTGCCAGCTTCGGGGGGGACAGATACGAGCAGTACTTC.

Of note for this clonotype: This could be a read error, since a much larger clone is one nucleotide away. CDR3 in amino acids: CASTSPGTWVAGAFF. The CDR3 DNA reads TGTGCCAGCACCTCCCCCGGGACCTGGGTAGCTGGAGCTTTCTTT. The chain is built from TRBV6-1 and TRBJ1-1, with TRBD1 as a possible D gene (5 bases). Trimming pared 7 bases from V and 10 bases from J, leaving 25 bases between. CDR1 is MNHNS and CDR2 is SASEGT in the germline V gene. The CDR3 loop spans 15 amino acids.

This clonotype was seen a handful of times. V usage is TRBV20-1 and J usage is TRBJ2-7, with D hard to call. Looked up from germline, CDR1 is DFQATT and CDR2 is SNEGSKA (reference sequence). The CDR3 runs to 15 residues. V was clipped by 0 bases and J by 3 bases, with 15 bases between them. The CDR3 DNA reads TGCAGTGCTAGAGAGGGTCCGGCCGTCGGCTACGAGCAGTACTTC. Protein: CSAREGPAVGYEQYF.